This TCR beta chain originates from a study of blood T cells in healthy people across ages. Russia was home to the donors, healthy Caucasian individuals aged roughly 6 to 90. Through a sample-barcoded 5' primer and a J-beta primer mix, a second PCR was run for roughly 6 to 11 cycles. One entry per CDR3 protein results from TCRdb running MiXCR on the 5' RACE reads. Found here are 1.4 million or so distinct CDR3 sequences, about 45% of them singletons; the top ten hold 4%. This clonotype was picked up a small number of times. The V end lost 6 bases, the J end lost 0 bases, and 9 bases lay between the germline ends. Germline V gene data show CDR1 as KGHSH and CDR2 as LQKENI. This CDR3 is 14 amino acids long.

The material sequenced was blood. The chain uses TRBV18 and TRBJ2-1; D perhaps matches TRBD2 (5 bases). This receptor was identified in a woman younger than 35 in good health. The CDR3 DNA sequence: TGTGCCAGCTCTAGACTAAACTCCTACAATGAGCAGTTCTTC. Translated, it gives CASSRLNSYNEQFF.